This section outlines one T cell receptor (beta chain) sequence together with its context. This clonotype was recorded many times. Its antigen remains undetermined. No quality values exist for individual bases; no much larger clone is one base distant. This entry is derived from a study of regulatory T cells in long-lasting Graves disease (dated by TCRdb to the early 2020s). Background for the entire study: Persistent Graves' disease was defined as antithyroid drug treatment for over 5 years with persistently positive TSH receptor autoantibodies. This study used TCR sequencing and RNA sequencing of peripheral blood to compare persistent Graves' disease patients against newly diagnosed Graves' disease patients. The study took place in China and was registered as a clinical trial. A total of approximately 35 samples underwent TCR sequencing: about 13 from persistent and around 20 from newly diagnosed Graves' disease patients. In the clinical cohort, patients with persistent Graves' disease had used antithyroid drugs for an average of roughly ten years. The paper as a whole reports these results and caveats: TRBV28, TRBJ1-2 and TRBJ2-5 were preferentially used in persistent disease, while TRBV20-1 and TRBJ2-1 were favored in newly diagnosed disease. Sequencing and analysis were restricted to the TCR beta chain. Lower TCR Shannon entropy and fewer highly expanded clones were observed in persistent Graves' disease patients than in newly diagnosed patients, which suggested clonal expansion. The authors noted that the small sample size was a limitation that may lower accuracy. The study examined only peripheral blood because the primary lesion, thyroid tissue, could not be accessed. Persistent patients shared more public clonotypes among themselves (roughly 2,700) than newly diagnosed patients did (roughly 920).

The sample's time point label is to be understood as: persistent/refractory GD, antithyroid drugs over 5 years with positive TRAb. For both TCR sequencing and RNA sequencing, RNA was extracted from PBMCs in TRIzol. Graves' disease was diagnosed according to American Thyroid Association guidelines. The patients came from an endocrinology department in Xi'an, China. Each patient gave 8.5 to 9.5 milliliters of peripheral blood, collected in an EDTA anticoagulant tube. Ficoll Paque Plus density gradient separation was used to isolate PBMCs, and no additional T cell sorting was done. RNA quality was checked with an Agilent 2100 Bioanalyzer and agarose gel, and concentration with a NanoDrop 2000. The germline V gene gives CDR1 as MDHEN and CDR2 as SYDVKM. V is reduced by 6 bases and J by 5 bases, leaving a spacing of 10 bases between them. CDR3 length: 12 amino acids, cysteine to phenylalanine. The retained sequence is limited to the CDR3, 36 bases, with the frame set at the first base.

Receptors were amplified or captured by multiplex PCR. TCRdb names Illumina HiSeq 4000 as the instrument used. To build TCR beta libraries, CDR3 regions were amplified by Arm-PCR using iRepertoire HTBI primers. Before sequencing, the PCR products underwent gel purification. In the authors' own workflow: Gene usage analysis of CDR3 amino acid clonotypes used the roughly 62 TRBV and about 15 TRBJ segments found across samples. Filtered high-quality paired reads were merged into contigs using COPE and FqMerger. BLAST was used to align contigs to the IMGT TRBV, TRBD and TRBJ reference genes, and CDR3 was defined following IMGT. Clonotypes above 0.1% frequency were classified as highly expanded clones. Shannon entropy served as the measure of repertoire diversity, while the Gini coefficient captured V-J evenness. A clonotype found in more than one individual was treated as public. The public sequencing data were trimmed at Q25 with fastp and processed into clonotypes with MiXCR by TCRdb, which kept only in-frame beta chains. Each entry is one CDR3 protein sequence, shown with its most common DNA and genes. TCRdb, rather than the study authors, made the V and J calls. Recorded for this sample are under 500,000 distinct CDR3 sequences; more than 20% of them occurred a single time. The top ten clonotypes cover around 20% of the sample.

The chain couples TRBV28 to TRBJ2-5, with TRBD1 as a weak D call on 5 bases. Specimen: peripheral blood mononuclear cells (PBMCs), collected when the disease was refractory, from a patient treated with antithyroid drugs. This TCR was sampled from a female donor with Graves disease. The nucleotide sequence reads as follows: TGTGCCAGCAGGGGGCAAGGGGAGACCCAGTACTTC. Translation gives CASRGQGETQYF.